This T cell receptor beta chain was sequenced in a study of low-dose radiotherapy and immunotherapy resistance in tumors. The germline gives CDR1 LGHDT, CDR2 YNNKEL (reference sequence). The V gene lost 4 bases and the J gene lost 4 bases, with 13 bases spanning the gap. This CDR3 spans 14 amino acids. Both TCRalpha and TCRbeta chains were reverse transcribed with V-gene-specific primers. A constant-region primer paired with the V-primer adapter amplified TCRs over about 19 PCR cycles. Following isolation, mRNA was amplified via in vitro transcription. TCRdb recomputed calls from the reads with MiXCR, one row per CDR3 protein. Here the sample spans 64,000 or so distinct CDR3 sequences, more than 25% being singletons. This clonotype was counted ten times or more. Time point described: before trial treatment.

This clonotype originated in a female donor with ovarian cancer. The chain recombines TRBV3-1 with TRBJ2-5; D gene unclear. The specimen comprised PBMCs, sampled before treatment. CDR3 bases: TGTGCCAGCAGCCCGACCCAAGAGGTAGAGACCCAGTACTTC. Translating it yields CASSPTQEVETQYF.